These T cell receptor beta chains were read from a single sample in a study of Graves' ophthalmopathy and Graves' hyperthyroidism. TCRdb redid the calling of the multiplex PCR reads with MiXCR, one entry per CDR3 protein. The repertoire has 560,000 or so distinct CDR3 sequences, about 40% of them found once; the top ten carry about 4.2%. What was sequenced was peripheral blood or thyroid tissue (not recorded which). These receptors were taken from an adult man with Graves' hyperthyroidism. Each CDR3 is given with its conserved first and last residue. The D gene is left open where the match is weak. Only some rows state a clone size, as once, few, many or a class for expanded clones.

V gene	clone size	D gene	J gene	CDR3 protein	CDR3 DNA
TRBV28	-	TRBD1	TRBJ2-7	CTSRRGGQGIYEQYF	TGTACCAGCAGACGAGGGGGACAGGGTATATACGAGCAGTACTTC
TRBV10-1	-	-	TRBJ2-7	CAGSEQGPYEQYF	TGCGCCGGCAGTGAGCAGGGGCCCTACGAGCAGTACTTC
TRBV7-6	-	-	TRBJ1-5	CASSLGRGGDEPQHF	TGTGCCAGCAGCTTAGGGCGGGGCGGGGATGAGCCCCAGCATTTT
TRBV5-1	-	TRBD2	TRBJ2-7	CASSGPAGDEQYF	TGCGCCAGCAGTGGACCAGCGGGAGACGAGCAGTACTTC
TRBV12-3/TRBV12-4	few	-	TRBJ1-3	CASSLQQGYSGNTIYF	TGTGCCAGCAGCCTACAACAGGGCTACTCTGGAAACACCATATATTTT
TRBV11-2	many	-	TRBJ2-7	CASSLARWGYEQYF	TGTGCCAGCAGCTTAGCTAGGTGGGGCTACGAGCAGTACTTC
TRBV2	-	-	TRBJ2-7	CASSDGGWSNEQYF	TGTGCCAGCAGTGACGGTGGATGGAGCAATGAGCAGTACTTC
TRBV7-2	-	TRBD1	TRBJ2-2	CATERDRAVNTGELFF	TGTGCCACAGAACGGGACAGGGCGGTGAACACCGGGGAGCTGTTTTTT
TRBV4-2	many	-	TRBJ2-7	CASSQDRAGEHYEQYF	TGTGCCAGCAGCCAAGATAGGGCAGGGGAGCATTACGAGCAGTACTTC
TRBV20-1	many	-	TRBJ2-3	CSASLLGTQYF	TGCAGTGCTAGTTTGTTGGGTACGCAGTATTTT
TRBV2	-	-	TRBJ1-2	CASSPSLGADYGYTF	TGTGCCAGCAGTCCCTCACTGGGGGCTGACTATGGCTACACCTTC
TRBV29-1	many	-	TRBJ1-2	CSVEDVGWSYGYTF	TGCAGCGTTGAAGACGTGGGCTGGAGCTATGGCTACACCTTC
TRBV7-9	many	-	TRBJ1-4	CASSLDSGRNFF	TGTGCCAGCAGCTTAGACTCTGGGCGGAACTTTTTT
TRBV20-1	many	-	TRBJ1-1	CSARDQVYRGEAFF	TGCAGTGCTAGAGATCAAGTCTATCGGGGTGAAGCTTTCTTT
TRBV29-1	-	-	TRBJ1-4	CSVRRAGNEKLFF	TGCAGCGTCCGAAGGGCGGGCAATGAAAAACTGTTTTTT
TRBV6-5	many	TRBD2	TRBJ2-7	CASSPLAADTYEQYF	TGTGCCAGCAGTCCACTAGCGGCCGATACCTACGAGCAGTACTTC
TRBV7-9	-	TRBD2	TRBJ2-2	CASSSVSGGAANTGELFF	TGTGCCAGCAGCTCAGTCAGCGGGGGGGCCGCGAACACCGGGGAGCTGTTTTTT
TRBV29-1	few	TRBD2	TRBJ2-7	CSVEASGGSYEQYF	TGCAGCGTTGAGGCTAGCGGGGGATCCTACGAGCAGTACTTC
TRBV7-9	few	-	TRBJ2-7	CASRWEEGPAYEQYF	TGTGCCAGCAGATGGGAGGAGGGCCCCGCCTACGAGCAGTACTTC
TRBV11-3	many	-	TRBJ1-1	CASSPSGNTEAFF	TGTGCCAGCAGCCCGAGCGGGAACACTGAAGCTTTCTTT
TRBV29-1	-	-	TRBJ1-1	CSMNDSEAFF	TGCAGCATGAATGACTCTGAAGCTTTCTTT
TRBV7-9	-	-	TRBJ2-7	CASSLKGDNEQYF	TGCGCCAGCAGCTTGAAGGGGGACAATGAGCAGTACTTC
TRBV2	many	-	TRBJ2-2	CASRGTSTGELFF	TGTGCCAGCAGAGGGACATCCACCGGGGAGCTGTTTTTT
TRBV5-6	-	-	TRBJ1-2	CASTRTGNYGYTF	TGTGCCAGCACCCGTACAGGGAACTATGGCTACACCTTC
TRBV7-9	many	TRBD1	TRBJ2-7	CASSQTGVGEQYF	TGTGCCAGCAGCCAGACAGGGGTGGGGGAGCAGTACTTC
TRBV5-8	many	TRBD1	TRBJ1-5	CASSLTGGAGSNQPQHF	TGTGCCAGCAGCTTGACAGGGGGCGCGGGGAGCAATCAGCCCCAGCATTTT
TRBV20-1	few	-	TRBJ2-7	CSARDGLDYEQYF	TGCAGTGCTAGAGATGGCCTCGACTACGAGCAGTACTTC
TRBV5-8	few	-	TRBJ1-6	CASSFQNNSPLHF	TGTGCCAGCAGCTTTCAGAATAATTCACCCCTCCACTTT
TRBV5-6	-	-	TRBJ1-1	CASSSGLEASTTEAFF	TGTGCCAGCAGCTCGGGGCTGGAGGCCTCGACCACTGAAGCTTTCTTT
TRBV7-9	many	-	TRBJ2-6	CASSITGSSGANVLTF	TGTGCCAGCAGCATAACAGGGTCCTCTGGGGCCAACGTCCTGACTTTC
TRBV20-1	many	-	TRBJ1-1	CSAIPGPLNTEAFF	TGCAGTGCTATACCGGGTCCCTTGAACACTGAAGCTTTCTTT
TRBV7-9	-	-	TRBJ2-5	CASSPLVQETQYF	TGTGCCAGCTCACCACTAGTCCAAGAGACCCAGTACTTC
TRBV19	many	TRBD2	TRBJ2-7	CASSIAASGGYYEQYF	TGTGCCAGTAGTATCGCGGCTAGCGGGGGATACTACGAGCAGTACTTC
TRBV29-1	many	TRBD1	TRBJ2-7	CSVGGQGTGEQYF	TGCAGCGTTGGGGGACAGGGGACGGGCGAGCAGTACTTC
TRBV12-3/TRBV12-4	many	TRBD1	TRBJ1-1	CASSGTGLDDTEAFF	TGTGCCAGCAGCGGGACAGGGCTAGATGACACTGAAGCTTTCTTT
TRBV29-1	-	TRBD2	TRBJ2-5	CSQTSGNQETQYF	TGCAGCCAGACTAGCGGGAACCAAGAGACCCAGTACTTC
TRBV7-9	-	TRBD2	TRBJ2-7	CASSSSGGQYF	TGTGCCAGCAGCTCGAGCGGGGGCCAGTACTTC
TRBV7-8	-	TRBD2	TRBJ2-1	CASSLLAGNEQFF	TGTGCCAGCAGCTTACTAGCGGGCAATGAGCAGTTCTTC
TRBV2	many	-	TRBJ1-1	CASSVNWVLAEAFF	TGTGCCAGCAGTGTGAATTGGGTGCTGGCTGAAGCTTTCTTT
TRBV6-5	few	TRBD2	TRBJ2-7	CASRSTYPRTSGTSYEQYF	TGTGCCAGCAGGTCCACGTATCCCCGTACTAGCGGAACCTCCTACGAGCAGTACTTC
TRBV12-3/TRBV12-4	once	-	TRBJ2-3	CASSLPWGTDTQYF	TGTGCCAGCAGTTTACCCTGGGGCACAGATACGCAGTATTTT
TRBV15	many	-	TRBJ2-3	CATSTGRTQYF	TGTGCCACCAGCACAGGACGTACGCAGTATTTT
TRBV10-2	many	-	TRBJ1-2	CASRPGEGYGYTF	TGCGCCAGCAGGCCAGGGGAAGGCTATGGCTACACCTTC
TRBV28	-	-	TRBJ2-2	CASSSLGGREIGELFF	TGTGCCAGCAGTTCCCTGGGGGGCAGGGAAATCGGGGAGCTGTTTTTT
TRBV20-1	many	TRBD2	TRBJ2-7	CSASDGFGGGEQYF	TGCAGTGCTAGTGACGGTTTTGGGGGGGGCGAGCAGTACTTC
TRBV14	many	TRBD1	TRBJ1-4	CTSSRGGAGEKLFF	TGTACCAGCAGCCGAGGGGGCGCAGGTGAAAAACTGTTTTTT
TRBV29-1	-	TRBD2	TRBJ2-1	CSAGLAVPSSYNEQFF	TGCAGCGCAGGACTAGCGGTCCCAAGCTCCTACAATGAGCAGTTCTTC
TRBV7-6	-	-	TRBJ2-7	CASSVATTVSRNEQYF	TGTGCCAGCAGCGTGGCCACGACTGTCTCTCGCAACGAGCAGTACTTC
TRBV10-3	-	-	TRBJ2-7	CASRRTVSYEQYF	TGTGCCAGCAGGAGAACAGTCTCCTACGAGCAGTACTTC
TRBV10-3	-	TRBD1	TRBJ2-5	CAIKRAVTGVETQYF	TGTGCCATCAAAAGAGCAGTCACAGGGGTAGAGACCCAGTACTTC
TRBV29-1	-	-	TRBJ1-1	CSLGWREAFF	TGCAGCTTAGGGTGGAGGGAAGCTTTCTTT